These T cell receptor beta chains were read from a single sample in a study of cytomegalovirus exposure and HLA in healthy donors. The data were produced by immunoSEQ multiplex PCR, yet TCRdb's version contains in-frame clones alone and is incomplete. The sample carries 180,000 or so clones, around 82% recorded once. Sample: PBMCs. These receptors were taken from a woman in her twenties or thirties in good health and CMV-seropositive. The CDR3 runs from the conserved cysteine through the conserved F or W. Fields, in order: V gene, D gene, J gene, clone size, CDR3 protein, CDR3 DNA. The D gene is left open where the match is weak. Only some rows state a clone size, as once, few, many or a class for expanded clones.

V: TRBV5-5
D: TRBD1
J: TRBJ2-1
size: NA
CDR3: CASSRGDRDQNEQFF
DNA: TGTGCCAGCAGCCGAGGGGACAGAGATCAAAATGAGCAGTTCTTC

V: TRBV10-2
D: TRBD2
J: TRBJ2-7
size: once
CDR3: CASKGLAGEQYF
DNA: TGCGCCAGCAAAGGACTAGCCGGCGAGCAGTACTTC

V: TRBV7-2
D: NA
J: TRBJ2-3
size: few
CDR3: CASSQGYLRTDTQYF
DNA: TGTGCCAGCAGCCAGGGGTACTTGCGCACAGATACGCAGTATTTT

V: TRBV28
D: TRBD2
J: TRBJ2-7
size: once
CDR3: CASSPREGGFYEQYF
DNA: TGTGCCAGCAGCCCCCGGGAGGGAGGGTTCTACGAGCAGTACTTC

V: TRBV11-2
D: TRBD1
J: TRBJ1-5
size: NA
CDR3: CASSTTGMGNQPQHF
DNA: TGTGCCAGCAGCACGACAGGGATGGGCAATCAGCCCCAGCATTTT

V: TRBV14
D: NA
J: TRBJ2-2
size: NA
CDR3: CASSQDVRGGELFF
DNA: TGTGCCAGCAGCCAAGACGTAAGGGGCGGGGAGCTGTTTTTT

V: TRBV7-2
D: TRBD2
J: TRBJ2-7
size: NA
CDR3: CASSYSGTSGSYEQYF
DNA: TGTGCCAGCAGTTATTCCGGGACTAGCGGATCCTACGAGCAGTACTTC

V: TRBV15
D: TRBD1
J: TRBJ1-2
size: NA
CDR3: CATSSDRAYGYTF
DNA: TGTGCCACCAGCTCCGACAGGGCCTATGGCTACACCTTC

V: TRBV9
D: NA
J: TRBJ2-7
size: NA
CDR3: CASSVEGLRNEQYF
DNA: TGTGCCAGCAGCGTAGAGGGGCTGAGGAACGAGCAGTACTTC

V: TRBV7-2
D: NA
J: TRBJ2-7
size: NA
CDR3: CASSLELTISYEQYF
DNA: TGTGCCAGCAGCTTAGAGTTAACTATATCCTACGAGCAGTACTTC

V: TRBV5-4
D: NA
J: TRBJ2-1
size: NA
CDR3: CASSSPVSGNEQFF
DNA: TGTGCCAGCAGCTCGCCGGTAAGCGGGAATGAGCAGTTCTTC

V: TRBV9
D: NA
J: TRBJ2-3
size: NA
CDR3: CASSVDRGTDTQYF
DNA: TGTGCCAGCAGCGTAGACAGGGGCACAGATACGCAGTATTTT

V: TRBV6-5
D: NA
J: TRBJ1-2
size: once
CDR3: CASSSPAPGQYGYTF
DNA: TGTGCCAGCAGTTCACCGGCGCCCGGACAGTATGGCTACACCTTC

V: TRBV4-1
D: TRBD1
J: TRBJ2-7
size: NA
CDR3: CASSQVGQGAYEQYF
DNA: TGCGCCAGCAGCCAAGTCGGACAGGGCGCCTACGAGCAGTACTTC

V: TRBV6-5
D: TRBD2
J: TRBJ2-7
size: NA
CDR3: CASSGEGPTYEQYF
DNA: TGTGCCAGCAGTGGGGAGGGCCCCACCTACGAGCAGTACTTC

V: TRBV28
D: NA
J: TRBJ2-2
size: NA
CDR3: CASSPTRGSYTGELFF
DNA: TGTGCCAGCAGTCCCACCAGGGGTTCATACACCGGGGAGCTGTTTTTT

V: TRBV15
D: NA
J: TRBJ2-7
size: few
CDR3: CATSRDIYEQYF
DNA: TGTGCCACCAGCAGAGATATCTACGAGCAGTACTTC

V: TRBV5-1
D: TRBD2
J: TRBJ2-4
size: NA
CDR3: CASSLVASGKNIQYF
DNA: TGCGCCAGCAGCTTGGTGGCTAGCGGGAAAAACATTCAGTACTTC

V: TRBV5-1
D: NA
J: TRBJ2-5
size: NA
CDR3: CASSFQGSGETQYF
DNA: TGCGCCAGCAGCTTCCAGGGGTCGGGGGAGACCCAGTACTTC

V: TRBV7-9
D: TRBD1
J: TRBJ2-2
size: NA
CDR3: CASSLVPRDRIDTGELFF
DNA: TGTGCCAGCAGCTTAGTCCCGAGGGACAGGATTGACACCGGGGAGCTGTTTTTT

V: TRBV5-1
D: NA
J: TRBJ2-3
size: NA
CDR3: CASSPGGSIDTQYF
DNA: TGCGCCAGCAGCCCCGGGGGAAGCATCGATACGCAGTATTTT

V: TRBV28
D: NA
J: TRBJ2-7
size: NA
CDR3: CASSLRGDEYEQYF
DNA: TGTGCCAGCAGTTTAAGGGGCGACGAATACGAGCAGTACTTC

V: TRBV6-4
D: TRBD1
J: TRBJ2-7
size: once
CDR3: CASRDRGLREQYF
DNA: TGTGCCAGCAGGGACAGGGGGCTGCGGGAGCAGTACTTC

V: TRBV5-6
D: NA
J: TRBJ1-2
size: NA
CDR3: CASSVNTYGYTF
DNA: TGTGCCAGCAGCGTAAACACCTATGGCTACACCTTC

V: TRBV11-2
D: TRBD1
J: TRBJ2-7
size: NA
CDR3: CASSLETGGYEQYF
DNA: TGTGCCAGCAGCTTGGAGACAGGGGGCTACGAGCAGTACTTC

V: TRBV6-6
D: TRBD1
J: TRBJ1-2
size: few
CDR3: CASSPSGQGAGYTF
DNA: TGTGCCAGCAGTCCGTCGGGACAGGGTGCTGGCTACACCTTC

V: TRBV4-2
D: NA
J: TRBJ2-1
size: NA
CDR3: CASSQETTGGEQFF
DNA: TGTGCCAGCAGCCAAGAGACTACCGGCGGTGAGCAGTTCTTC

V: TRBV28
D: TRBD2
J: TRBJ2-1
size: NA
CDR3: CASRALLAGVSSYNEQFF
DNA: TGTGCCAGCAGGGCACTACTAGCGGGGGTGAGCTCCTACAATGAGCAGTTCTTC

V: TRBV6-6
D: TRBD1
J: TRBJ2-7
size: NA
CDR3: CASRSPGQGYEQYF
DNA: TGTGCCAGCAGATCACCGGGACAGGGTTACGAGCAGTACTTC

V: TRBV7-9
D: NA
J: TRBJ2-7
size: NA
CDR3: CSSSSKPPHEDYEQYF
DNA: TGTTCCAGCAGCTCGAAACCCCCCCACGAGGACTACGAGCAGTACTTC

V: TRBV7-9
D: TRBD1
J: TRBJ2-1
size: few
CDR3: CASSQLTGGQATEQFF
DNA: TGTGCCAGCAGTCAACTTACAGGGGGCCAAGCCACTGAGCAGTTCTTC

V: TRBV4-2
D: TRBD2
J: TRBJ2-1
size: few
CDR3: CASSQAGTSLLNEQFF
DNA: TGTGCCAGCAGCCAAGCCGGGACTAGTCTTCTCAATGAGCAGTTCTTC

V: TRBV7-2
D: NA
J: TRBJ1-1
size: NA
CDR3: CASSLGGTNTEAFF
DNA: TGTGCCAGCAGCCTCGGAGGGACGAACACTGAAGCTTTCTTT

V: TRBV7-2
D: TRBD1
J: TRBJ2-1
size: few
CDR3: CASSSDRGRSEQFF
DNA: TGTGCCAGCAGCTCGGACAGGGGGCGATCGGAGCAGTTCTTC

V: TRBV5-1
D: NA
J: TRBJ2-7
size: NA
CDR3: CASSLDDRLSYEQYF
DNA: TGCGCCAGCAGCTTGGATGACAGACTCTCCTACGAGCAGTACTTC

V: TRBV11-1
D: NA
J: TRBJ2-1
size: few
CDR3: CASSFQSSSYNEQFF
DNA: TGTGCCAGCAGCTTCCAGTCCTCCTCCTACAATGAGCAGTTCTTC

V: TRBV5-8
D: NA
J: TRBJ1-1
size: NA
CDR3: CAIRLGTEAFF
DNA: TGTGCCATCCGACTCGGGACTGAAGCTTTCTTT

V: TRBV7-9
D: TRBD1
J: TRBJ1-2
size: NA
CDR3: CASSAATGGLGYTF
DNA: TGTGCCAGCAGCGCGGCGACAGGGGGTTTGGGCTACACCTTC

V: TRBV11-3
D: TRBD1
J: TRBJ1-4
size: NA
CDR3: CASSLVQGADEKLFF
DNA: TGTGCCAGCAGCTTAGTACAGGGGGCGGATGAAAAACTGTTTTTT

V: TRBV21-1
D: NA
J: TRBJ1-6
size: NA
CDR3: CASSVRDPGDNSPLHF
DNA: TGTGCCAGCAGCGTACGGGACCCAGGGGATAATTCACCCCTCCACTTT

V: TRBV6-5
D: NA
J: TRBJ1-1
size: once
CDR3: CASSSTVNTEAFF
DNA: TGTGCCAGCAGCTCGACAGTGAACACTGAAGCTTTCTTT

V: TRBV7-8
D: NA
J: TRBJ2-2
size: NA
CDR3: CASSLEVPGLTGELFF
DNA: TGTGCCAGCAGCTTAGAAGTCCCAGGGTTGACCGGGGAGCTGTTTTTT

V: TRBV29-1
D: NA
J: TRBJ2-7
size: NA
CDR3: CSVVVGAAYEQYF
DNA: TGCAGCGTTGTTGTAGGGGCTGCCTACGAGCAGTACTTC

V: TRBV11-2
D: NA
J: TRBJ1-1
size: NA
CDR3: CASSFESAGNTEAFF
DNA: TGTGCCAGCAGCTTCGAGTCTGCTGGGAACACTGAAGCTTTCTTT

V: TRBV18
D: TRBD1
J: TRBJ1-2
size: NA
CDR3: CASSAGTGANYGYTF
DNA: TGTGCCAGCTCCGCCGGGACAGGGGCTAACTATGGCTACACCTTC

V: TRBV11-2
D: NA
J: TRBJ2-7
size: NA
CDR3: CASSLDRLQGRIVSYEQYF
DNA: TGTGCCAGCAGCTTAGATCGCCTACAGGGTCGAATTGTATCCTACGAGCAGTACTTC

V: TRBV27
D: TRBD1
J: TRBJ1-2
size: NA
CDR3: CASSSQGTGIGGYTF
DNA: TGTGCCAGCAGTTCGCAGGGGACAGGGATCGGGGGCTACACCTTC

V: TRBV23-1
D: NA
J: TRBJ2-3
size: NA
CDR3: CASSPPGRGQSTADTQYF
DNA: TGCGCCAGCAGTCCCCCAGGGAGGGGACAATCGACGGCAGATACGCAGTATTTT

V: TRBV7-2
D: TRBD2
J: TRBJ2-3
size: NA
CDR3: CASSFLTSGGRTDTQYF
DNA: TGTGCCAGCAGCTTTCTTACTAGCGGGGGGCGCACAGATACGCAGTATTTT

V: TRBV11-2
D: NA
J: TRBJ1-2
size: NA
CDR3: CASSPDGGVNYGYTF
DNA: TGTGCCAGCAGTCCTGATGGGGGGGTTAACTATGGCTACACCTTC

V: TRBV6-5
D: TRBD2
J: TRBJ2-7
size: few
CDR3: CASSWGLAGLNEQYF
DNA: TGTGCCAGCAGCTGGGGACTAGCGGGTCTTAACGAGCAGTACTTC

V: TRBV11-3
D: NA
J: TRBJ2-3
size: once
CDR3: CASSSDFGQLQYF
DNA: TGTGCCAGCAGTTCTGACTTTGGACAGTTGCAGTATTTT

V: TRBV7-2
D: TRBD1
J: TRBJ2-5
size: NA
CDR3: CASSLGGGVGGTQYF
DNA: TGTGCCAGCAGCTTAGGAGGGGGCGTTGGCGGGACCCAGTACTTC

V: TRBV5-6
D: NA
J: TRBJ2-5
size: once
CDR3: CASSSGQTYQETQYF
DNA: TGTGCCAGCAGCTCTGGACAGACGTACCAAGAGACCCAGTACTTC

V: TRBV6-6
D: TRBD2
J: TRBJ2-1
size: few
CDR3: CASSYLRGGRGGEQFF
DNA: TGTGCCAGCAGTTACTTGCGGGGGGGGCGTGGCGGCGAGCAGTTCTTC